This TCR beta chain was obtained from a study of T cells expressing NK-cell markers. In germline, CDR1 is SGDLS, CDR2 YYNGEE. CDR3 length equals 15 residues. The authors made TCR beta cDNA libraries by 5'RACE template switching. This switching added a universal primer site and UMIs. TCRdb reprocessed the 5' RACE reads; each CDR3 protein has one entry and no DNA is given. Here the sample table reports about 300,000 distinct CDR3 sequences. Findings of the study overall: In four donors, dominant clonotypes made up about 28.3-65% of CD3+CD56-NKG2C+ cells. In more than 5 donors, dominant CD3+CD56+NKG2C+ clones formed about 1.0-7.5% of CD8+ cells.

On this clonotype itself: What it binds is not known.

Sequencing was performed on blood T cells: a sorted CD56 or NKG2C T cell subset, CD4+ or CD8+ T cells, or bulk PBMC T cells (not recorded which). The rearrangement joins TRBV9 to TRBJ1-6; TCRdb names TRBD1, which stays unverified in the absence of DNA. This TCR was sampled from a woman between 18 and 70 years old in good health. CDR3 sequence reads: CASSSTTGVGSPLHF.